A selection of T cell receptor beta chains follows, all from one sample in a study of cytomegalovirus exposure and HLA in healthy donors. Some clones are missing from TCRdb's copy, which holds only in-frame ones; the method was immunoSEQ multiplex PCR. The data contain fewer than 250,000 clones, 70% to 90% of them singletons. Input material: PBMCs. The receptor set was obtained from a woman between 18 and 30 years old in good health and CMV-seronegative. Both conserved end residues are part of each CDR3. The order of the fields is CDR3 DNA, CDR3 protein, clone size, D gene, V gene, J gene. A D gene is named only where the DNA matches it firmly. Clone size is not always given. Where it is, it says once, few, many or a class for expanded clones.

TGTGCCAGCAGCTTCGGATCCTACGAGCAGTACTTC	CASSFGSYEQYF	NA	NA	TRBV7-9	TRBJ2-7
TGTGCCAGCAGCTTAGGAATCGGAGGGACTGAAGCTTTCTTT	CASSLGIGGTEAFF	NA	NA	TRBV7-8	TRBJ1-1
TGTGCCAGCAGCCCGGGGAGCGGGAGAGGAGACGGGGAGCTGTTTTTT	CASSPGSGRGDGELFF	NA	TRBD2	TRBV7-9	TRBJ2-2
TGCGCCAGCAGTGAGACCCCAGGGTTGGTTGACGAGCAGTACTTC	CASSETPGLVDEQYF	NA	NA	TRBV10-1	TRBJ2-7
TGTGCCAGCAGAACTAGCGGGAGTTTAACAGATACGCAGTATTTT	CASRTSGSLTDTQYF	NA	TRBD2	TRBV11-2	TRBJ2-3
TGTGCCAGCAGGGCGGGAGAGGGTAGTGAGCAGTTCTTC	CASRAGEGSEQFF	NA	TRBD2	TRBV9	TRBJ2-1
TGTGCCAGTATGCACAGGGGAGGGAGCACTGAAGCTTTCTTT	CASMHRGGSTEAFF	few	TRBD1	TRBV19	TRBJ1-1
TGTGCCTGGTCCCCCGGGGCAACCTTAGGGGGTGGCTACACCTTC	CAWSPGATLGGGYTF	few	NA	TRBV30	TRBJ1-2
TGTGCCAGCAGTGACAGATACCCGGTCGGGACCACTGAAGCTTTCTTT	CASSDRYPVGTTEAFF	NA	NA	TRBV25-1	TRBJ1-1
TGTGCCAGCAGTTTATCGGATCGGGACCGGGTTTACTTC	CASSLSDRDRVYF	NA	NA	TRBV27	TRBJ2-7
TGCGCCAGCAGCCAGCCGCGGGAGGCATCCTACAATGAGCAGTTCTTC	CASSQPREASYNEQFF	NA	TRBD2	TRBV4-1	TRBJ2-1
TGTGCCAGCAGCGACCGGGACAGGGCCAATCAGCCCCAGCATTTT	CASSDRDRANQPQHF	NA	TRBD1	TRBV27	TRBJ1-5
TGTGCCAGCAGTTCCCTACAAGGTGGCTACACCTTC	CASSSLQGGYTF	NA	NA	TRBV6-5	TRBJ1-2
TGTGCCAGTAGTATCGGCAGGAGCTCCTACGAGCAGTACTTC	CASSIGRSSYEQYF	NA	NA	TRBV19	TRBJ2-7
TGTGCCAGCACCCAAGGGAGGGGATACTATGGCTACACCTTC	CASTQGRGYYGYTF	NA	NA	TRBV6-5	TRBJ1-2
TGTGCCTGGAGCATACAGGGGTCCTACGAGCAGTACTTC	CAWSIQGSYEQYF	NA	TRBD1	TRBV30	TRBJ2-7
TGTGCCAGCAGCGCCTCCTACGGGAAGTCTTCTGGCTACACCTTC	CASSASYGKSSGYTF	NA	NA	TRBV9	TRBJ1-2
TGTGCCAGCAGCACCTCAAAGGGGAGGGGGGAGCTGTTTTTT	CASSTSKGRGELFF	NA	NA	TRBV9	TRBJ2-2
TGTGCCACCAGCAGAGATCTGATCGGGGTACGCGGCGGGGAGCTGTTTTTT	CATSRDLIGVRGGELFF	NA	NA	TRBV15	TRBJ2-2
TGTGCCAGCAGCTTGGGGGGCATCGGAAACACCATATATTTT	CASSLGGIGNTIYF	NA	NA	TRBV5-8	TRBJ1-3
TGCGCCAGCAGCTTGTCAAGCGACAGGGGGCGAGCCTACGAGCAGTACTTC	CASSLSSDRGRAYEQYF	NA	TRBD1	TRBV5-1	TRBJ2-7
TGTGCCTGGACCTGGACAGGCCCTAAGGACTACGAGCAGTACTTC	CAWTWTGPKDYEQYF	NA	TRBD1	TRBV30	TRBJ2-7